Included here is one T cell receptor (beta chain) sequence, with context. Original analysis: From reference gene primer amplification, estimates of nucleated cell counts were derived. Generated by immunoSEQ multiplex PCR, the TCRdb table keeps only in-frame clones and is missing some. That table is the source of V, J and clone size, and D and trimming were worked out from the DNA. The sample has about 300,000 clones, more than 80% seen once. This record comes from a study of blood T cell repertoires in COVID-19. Study context: Acute and convalescent COVID-19 samples came from the United States, Italy and Spain. PBMCs, B-cell-depleted T cells, or T cells provided the cDNA or gDNA that made up the material.

Seattle's cohort entered during active infection and was followed longitudinally. Germline lookup yields CDR1 MNHEY and CDR2 SVGAGI. V lost 7 bases, J lost 6 bases, and 8 bases stayed unmatched. This CDR3 contains 13 residues. The rearrangement joins TRBV6-5 to TRBJ1-2; 7 nucleotides align to TRBD1. The sequenced material came from peripheral blood. This clonotype originated in a woman under 40 with COVID-19, enrolled during active disease. For the CDR3, the DNA is TGTGCCAGCACTTTGGACAGGCTTGATGGCTACACCTTC. It is translated as CASTLDRLDGYTF.